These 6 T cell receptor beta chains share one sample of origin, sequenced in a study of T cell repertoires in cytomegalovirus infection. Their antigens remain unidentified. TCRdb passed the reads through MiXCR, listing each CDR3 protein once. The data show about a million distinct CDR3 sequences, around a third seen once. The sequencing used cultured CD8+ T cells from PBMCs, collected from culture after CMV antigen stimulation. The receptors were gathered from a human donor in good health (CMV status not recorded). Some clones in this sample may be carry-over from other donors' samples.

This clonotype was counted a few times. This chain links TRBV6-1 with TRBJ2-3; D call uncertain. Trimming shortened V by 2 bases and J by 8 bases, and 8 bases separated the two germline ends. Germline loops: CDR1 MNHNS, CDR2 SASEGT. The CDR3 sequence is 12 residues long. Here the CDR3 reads CASSEPEITQYF. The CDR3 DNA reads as TGTGCCAGCAGTGAACCGGAAATTACGCAGTATTTT.

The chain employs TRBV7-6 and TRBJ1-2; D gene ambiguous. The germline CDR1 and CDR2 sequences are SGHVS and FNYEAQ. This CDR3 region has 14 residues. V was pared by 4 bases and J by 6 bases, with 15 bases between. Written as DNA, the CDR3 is TGTGCCAGCAGCTCCCCCGGGCCCAGCCATGGCTACACCTTC. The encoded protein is CASSSPGPSHGYTF.

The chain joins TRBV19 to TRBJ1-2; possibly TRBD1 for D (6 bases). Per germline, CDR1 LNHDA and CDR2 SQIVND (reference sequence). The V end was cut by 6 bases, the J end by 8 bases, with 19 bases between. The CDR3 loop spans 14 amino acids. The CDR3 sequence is CASRVGGGAFGYTF. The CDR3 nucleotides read TGTGCCAGTAGAGTCGGTGGGGGGGCTTTCGGCTACACCTTC.

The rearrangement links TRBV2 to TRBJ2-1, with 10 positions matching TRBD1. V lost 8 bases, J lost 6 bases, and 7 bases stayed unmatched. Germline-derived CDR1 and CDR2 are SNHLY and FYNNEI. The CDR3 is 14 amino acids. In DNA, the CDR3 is TGTGCCAGCTGGGGGGACAGGGGCGGCAATGAGCAGTTCTTC. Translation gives CASWGDRGGNEQFF.

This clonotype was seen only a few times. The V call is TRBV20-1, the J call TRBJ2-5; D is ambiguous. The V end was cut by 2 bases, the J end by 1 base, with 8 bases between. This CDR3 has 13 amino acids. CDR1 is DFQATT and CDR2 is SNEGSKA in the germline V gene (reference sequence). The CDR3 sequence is CSARREFQETQYF. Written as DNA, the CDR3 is TGCAGTGCTAGAAGGGAATTCCAAGAGACCCAGTACTTC.

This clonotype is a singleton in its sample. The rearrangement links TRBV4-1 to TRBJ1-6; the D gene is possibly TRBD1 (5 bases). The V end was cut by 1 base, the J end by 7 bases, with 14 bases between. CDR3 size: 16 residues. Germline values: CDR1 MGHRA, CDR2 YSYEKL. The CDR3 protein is CASSQVQVQRNSPLHF. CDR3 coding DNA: TGCGCCAGCAGCCAAGTACAGGTCCAAAGGAATTCACCCCTCCACTTT.